This TCR beta chain stems from a study of blood T cell repertoires in COVID-19 (dated by TCRdb to about 2020). A note on the overall study: Samples from collaborators originated in the United States, Italy and Spain and spanned both the acute and convalescent phases of COVID-19. The material from the prospective study consisted of cDNA or gDNA derived from T cells, B-cell-depleted T cells, or PBMCs. HLA class I and class II types, where available, came from metadata supplied by the sample provider rather than from assay-based typing. A de-identified subject ID, COVID-19 status, age in years and sex were almost always included in the sample metadata. Subjects who had been exposed to COVID-19, were actively infected with it, or had recovered from it provided the deeply sampled blood TCRbeta repertoires that made up the dataset. Samples came from the ongoing ImmuneRACE study (first 160 participants) plus 1,254 subjects from 6 global collaborators. A freely available public database, intended as a resource for researchers studying the immune response to SARS-CoV-2, is where the repertoires were released. Findings and caveats that apply to the study as a whole: The quantity of clinical and demographic metadata differed by source and by participant and was supplied without curation.

TCRbeta CDR3 regions were amplified from genomic DNA by means of the immunoSEQ Assay, a bias-controlled multiplex PCR. The authors' pipeline ran thus. Within the assay, amplification of reference gene primers was used to estimate how many nucleated cells each sample contained. To quantify the absolute abundance of each unique TCRbeta CDR3 rearrangement, sequence reads were collapsed and filtered. Productive Simpson clonality was computed per sample as the square root of Simpson's diversity index over productive rearrangements. TCRdb re-hosts the immuneACCESS table, in-frame sequences only. Its copies lack some clones; in the studies checked, an unresolved V gene accounts for under half of them, and the cause for the rest is not known. V and J calls and clone size follow that table, whereas D and trimming were derived from the DNA. This sample holds about 210,000 clones; approximately 91% were observed only once. The top ten clonotypes cover about 5% of the sample.

The collaborating institutions used their own protocols to collect whole blood in K2EDTA tubes. For TCRbeta analysis, collaborators shipped samples as frozen whole blood, isolated PBMCs, or DNA extracted from either of those sample types. As for this clone: Its antigen has not been determined. Per-nucleotide qualities are absent, and no much larger clonotype sits a single base away.

CDR1 SNHLY and CDR2 FYNNEI were looked up in the germline V gene. V is cut by 0 bases and J by 6 bases, and the space between the germline ends is 20 bases. From the cysteine through the phenylalanine, the CDR3 covers 17 amino acids. The entry retains the CDR3 DNA only, 51 bases that are in frame from base 1. The receptor comes from a woman between 40 and 50 years old with acute or convalescent COVID-19. Sequencing was done on a sample of peripheral blood. The receptor chain draws on TRBV2 and TRBJ1-2; TRBD1 is a possible D gene, resting on 5 matching bases. The bases are TGTGCCAGCAGTGAAGCGAGAGGACCCGAGACAGCAAATGGCTACACCTTC. This encodes CASSEARGPETANGYTF.